What follows are 12 T cell receptor beta chains derived from one specimen sequenced in a study of blood T cell repertoires in COVID-19. Method: immunoSEQ multiplex PCR; TCRdb's copy keeps in-frame clones and lacks some. The data show under 200,000 clones, approximately 85% seen once. Sequences were obtained from peripheral blood. The source is a woman older than 75 with acute or convalescent COVID-19.

The gene calls are TRBV4-3 and TRBJ1-6, with a tentative D call TRBD1 (5 bases). This CDR3 contains 15 residues. V was cut by 0 bases and J by 10 bases, with 13 bases left in between. Germline CDR1 reads LGHNA; CDR2 reads YSLEER. The chain's CDR3 is CASSQDPRVNSPLHF. CDR3 DNA sequence: TGCGCCAGCAGCCAAGATCCCAGGGTAAACTCACCCCTCCACTTT.

The table lists this clone with a few counts. The chain carries TRBV11-2 and TRBJ2-1, with 14 bases lining up with TRBD2. The CDR3 covers 14 residues. Germline V CDR1 and CDR2: SGHAT, FQNNGV. With V trimmed by 4 bases and J by 9 bases, 2 bases remained unmatched. CDR3 bases: TGTGCCAGCAGCTCGGGACTAGCGGGAGCTGAGCAGTTCTTC. Translation: CASSSGLAGAEQFF.

The chain is built from TRBV6-6 and TRBJ1-3; unclear D gene. The CDR3 extends over 13 amino acids. Germline CDR1 MNHNY, CDR2 SVGAGI (reference sequence). The ends were cut back, 7 bases at V and 0 bases at J, with 7 bases in the middle. The CDR3 DNA reads TGTGCCAGCATAGAATACTCTGGAAACACCATATATTTT. Amino acid sequence: CASIEYSGNTIYF.

The chain joins TRBV30 to TRBJ1-1; 10 positions agree with TRBD1. After removal of 5 bases from V and 1 base from J, the junction contained 1 base not matched to a gene. The CDR3 covers 13 residues. CDR1 and CDR2 (germline): GTSNPN, SVGIG (reference sequence). The CDR3 here is CAWGDRGNTEAFF. In DNA, the CDR3 is TGTGCCTGGGGGGACAGGGGGAACACTGAAGCTTTCTTT.

This chain links TRBV6-6 with TRBJ1-1; 7 positions agree with TRBD1. The CDR3 spans 13 residues. Looked up from germline, CDR1 is MNHNY and CDR2 is SVGAGI (reference sequence). The trim removed 0 bases at V and 5 bases at J, leaving 0 bases unmatched. CDR3 DNA: TGTGCCAGCAGTTACTCGACAGGGACTGAAGCTTTCTTT. This codes for CASSYSTGTEAFF.

The chain links TRBV5-1 to TRBJ2-7, with TRBD1 as a possible D gene (5 bases). Germline assignment: CDR1 SGHRS and CDR2 YFSETQ. This CDR3 region has 14 residues. Trimming left V 2 bases short and J 5 bases short, with 14 bases between. Here the CDR3 DNA reads TGCGCCAGCAGCTTCGGTGGGGCGGAAAACGAGCAGTACTTC. Translated, it gives CASSFGGAENEQYF.

The CDR3 loop is CAWTGATEAFF. CDR3 DNA: TGTGCCTGGACAGGGGCCACTGAAGCTTTCTTT. The V call is TRBV30, the J call TRBJ1-1; TRBD1 might be the D (6 bases). The V end lost 4 bases, the J end lost 4 bases, and 7 bases lay between the germline ends. CDR3 length: 11 residues. Looked up from germline, CDR1 is GTSNPN and CDR2 is SVGIG (reference sequence).

This chain connects TRBV6-4 to TRBJ1-2; 11 bases are shared with TRBD1. After removal of 5 bases from V and 3 bases from J, the junction contained 5 bases not matched to a gene. There are 15 residues in the CDR3. Germline lookup yields CDR1 MRHNA and CDR2 SNTAGT. In DNA, the CDR3 is TGTGCCAGCAGTTGGACAGGGGGCGCTGACTATGGCTACACCTTC. This encodes CASSWTGGADYGYTF.

The rearrangement joins TRBV28 to TRBJ1-2; tentatively, D is TRBD1 (6 bases). V was clipped by 10 bases and J by 3 bases, with 24 bases between them. CDR3 size: 16 residues. CDR1 is MDHEN and CDR2 is SYDVKM in the germline V gene. The CDR3 is CAIRGRQAPRYYGYTF. CDR3 DNA: TGTGCCATCCGCGGACGACAGGCCCCTCGGTACTATGGCTACACCTTC.

The chain combines TRBV10-3 with TRBJ2-2, with TRBD2 matching 14 bases. The CDR3 totals 19 residues. Per germline, CDR1 ENHRY and CDR2 SYGVKD. Unmatched junction bases numbered 8, after V lost 2 bases and J lost 3 bases. As DNA, the CDR3 is TGTGCCATCAGTGAGACCGGGACTAGCGGGAGTCCTTACACCGGGGAGCTGTTTTTT. This sequence encodes CAISETGTSGSPYTGELFF.

The CDR3 DNA follows: TGTGCCAGCAGCTTGTTGGCCAGGGGGCGCGGGGAGCTGTTTTTT. Translation: CASSLLARGRGELFF. The chain carries TRBV5-6 and TRBJ2-2, with 8 bases fitting TRBD1. CDR3 length: 15 amino acids. Germline CDR1 is SGHDT and CDR2 is YYEEEE. V gave up 1 base and J gave up 7 bases; unmatched junction bases: 6. The complete variable domain, with remaining parts taken from reference TRBV5-6 and TRBJ2-2, reads DAGVTQSPTHLIKTRGQQVTLRCSPKSGHDTVSWYQQALGQGPQFIFQYYEEEERQRGNFPDRFSGHQFPNYSSELNVNALLLGDSALYLCASSLLARGRGELFFGEGSRLTVL.

This chain links TRBV18 with TRBJ2-7; D may be TRBD2 (6 bases). V lost 6 bases to trimming and J lost 2 bases, with 17 bases between them. Germline V gene sequence: CDR1 KGHSH, CDR2 LQKENI. The CDR3 contains 15 residues. The CDR3 loop is CASSLLRDSAYEQYF. The CDR3 bases are TGTGCCAGCTCGCTCCTCCGGGACTCAGCCTACGAGCAGTACTTC. The full variable domain, with the rest looked up from reference TRBV18 and TRBJ2-7, is NAGVMQNPRHLVRRRGQEARLRCSPMKGHSHVYWYRQLPEEGLKFMVYLQKENIIDESGMPKERFSAEFPKEGPSILRIQQVVRGDSAAYFCASSLLRDSAYEQYFGPGTRLTVT.